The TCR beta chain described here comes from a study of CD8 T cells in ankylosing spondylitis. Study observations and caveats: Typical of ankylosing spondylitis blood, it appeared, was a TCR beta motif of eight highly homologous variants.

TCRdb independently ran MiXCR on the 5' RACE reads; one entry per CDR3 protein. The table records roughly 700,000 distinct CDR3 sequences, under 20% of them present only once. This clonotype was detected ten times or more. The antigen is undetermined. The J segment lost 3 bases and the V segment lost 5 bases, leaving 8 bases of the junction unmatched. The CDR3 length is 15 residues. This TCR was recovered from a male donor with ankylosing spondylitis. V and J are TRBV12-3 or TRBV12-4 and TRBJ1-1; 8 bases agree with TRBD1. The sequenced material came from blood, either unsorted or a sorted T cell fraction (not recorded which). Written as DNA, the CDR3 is TGTGCCAGCAGTGTCGCAGGGGGCGGGGACACTGAAGCTTTCTTT. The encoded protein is CASSVAGGGDTEAFF.